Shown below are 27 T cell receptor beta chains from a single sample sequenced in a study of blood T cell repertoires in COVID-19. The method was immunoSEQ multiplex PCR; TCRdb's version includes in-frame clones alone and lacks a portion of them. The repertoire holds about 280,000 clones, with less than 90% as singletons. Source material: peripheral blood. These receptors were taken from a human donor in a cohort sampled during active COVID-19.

The CDR3 loop reads CASSPARQMNTEAFF. CDR3 DNA sequence: TGTGCCAGCAGCCCAGCTCGACAGATGAACACTGAAGCTTTCTTT. This sequence joins TRBV7-9 and TRBJ1-1, with D possibly matching TRBD1 (5 bases). The CDR3 runs 15 residues. Germline CDR1 SEHNR, CDR2 FQNEAQ (reference sequence). V was clipped by 5 bases and J by 0 bases, with 13 bases between them.

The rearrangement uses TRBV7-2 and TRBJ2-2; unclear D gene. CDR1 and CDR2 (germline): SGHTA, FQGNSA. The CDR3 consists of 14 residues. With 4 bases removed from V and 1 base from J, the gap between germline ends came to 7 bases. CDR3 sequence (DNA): TGTGCCAGCAGCTCGACTGGGAACACCGGGGAGCTGTTTTTT. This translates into CASSSTGNTGELFF.

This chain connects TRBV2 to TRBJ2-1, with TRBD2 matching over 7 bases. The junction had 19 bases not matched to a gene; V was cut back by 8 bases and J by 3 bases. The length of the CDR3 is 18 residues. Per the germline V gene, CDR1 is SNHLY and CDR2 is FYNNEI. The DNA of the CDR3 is TGTGCCAGCTCCGAACTTGCCCCAATAGCGGGCAGCTACAATGAGCAGTTCTTC. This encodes CASSELAPIAGSYNEQFF. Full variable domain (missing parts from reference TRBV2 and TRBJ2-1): EPEVTQTPSHQVTQMGQEVILRCVPISNHLYFYWYRQILGQKVEFLVSFYNNEISEKSEIFDDQFSVERPDGSNFTLKIRSTKLEDSAMYFCASSELAPIAGSYNEQFFGPGTRLTVL.

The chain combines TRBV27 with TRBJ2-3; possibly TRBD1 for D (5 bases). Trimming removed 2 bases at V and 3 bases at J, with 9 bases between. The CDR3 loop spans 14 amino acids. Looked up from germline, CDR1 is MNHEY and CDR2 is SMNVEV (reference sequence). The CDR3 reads CASSLDQGTDTQYF. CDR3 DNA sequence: TGTGCCAGCAGTTTAGACCAGGGAACAGATACGCAGTATTTT.

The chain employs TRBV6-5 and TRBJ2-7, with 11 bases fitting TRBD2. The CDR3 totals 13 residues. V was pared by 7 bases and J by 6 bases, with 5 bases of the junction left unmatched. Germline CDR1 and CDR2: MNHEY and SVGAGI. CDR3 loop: CASNTLAGGEQYF. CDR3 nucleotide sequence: TGTGCCAGCAATACCCTAGCGGGAGGCGAGCAGTACTTC.

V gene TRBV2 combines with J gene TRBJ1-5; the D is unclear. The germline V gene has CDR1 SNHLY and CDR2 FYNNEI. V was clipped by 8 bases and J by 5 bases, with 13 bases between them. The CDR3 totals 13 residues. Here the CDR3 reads CASRVLSDQPQHF. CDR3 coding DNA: TGTGCCAGCCGCGTGCTCTCCGATCAGCCCCAGCATTTT.

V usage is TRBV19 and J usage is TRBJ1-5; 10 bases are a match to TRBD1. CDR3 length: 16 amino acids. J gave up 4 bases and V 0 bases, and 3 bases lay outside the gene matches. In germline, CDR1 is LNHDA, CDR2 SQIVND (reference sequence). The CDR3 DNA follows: TGTGCCAGTAGTATAGATGGGACAGGGGCGAATCAGCCCCAGCATTTT. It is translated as CASSIDGTGANQPQHF.

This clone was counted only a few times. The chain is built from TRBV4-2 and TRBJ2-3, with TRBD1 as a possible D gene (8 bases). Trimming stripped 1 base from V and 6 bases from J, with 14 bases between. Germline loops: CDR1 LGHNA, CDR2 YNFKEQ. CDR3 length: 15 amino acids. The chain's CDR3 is CASSQVSGTGDTQYF. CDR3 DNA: TGTGCCAGCAGCCAAGTAAGCGGGACAGGTGATACGCAGTATTTT.

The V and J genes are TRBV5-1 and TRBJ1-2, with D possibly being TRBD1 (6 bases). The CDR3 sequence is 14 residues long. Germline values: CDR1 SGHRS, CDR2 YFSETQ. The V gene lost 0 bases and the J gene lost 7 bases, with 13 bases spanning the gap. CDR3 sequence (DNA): TGCGCCAGCAGCTTGGGGACAGCGGAAGCTGGCTACACCTTC. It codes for CASSLGTAEAGYTF.

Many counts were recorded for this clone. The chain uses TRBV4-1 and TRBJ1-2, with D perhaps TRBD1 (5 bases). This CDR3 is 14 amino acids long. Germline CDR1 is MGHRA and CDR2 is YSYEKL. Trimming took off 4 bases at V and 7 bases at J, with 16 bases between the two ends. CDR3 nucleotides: TGCGCCAGCAGCCGGATGCCGGGGGATGGTGGCTACACCTTC. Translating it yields CASSRMPGDGGYTF.

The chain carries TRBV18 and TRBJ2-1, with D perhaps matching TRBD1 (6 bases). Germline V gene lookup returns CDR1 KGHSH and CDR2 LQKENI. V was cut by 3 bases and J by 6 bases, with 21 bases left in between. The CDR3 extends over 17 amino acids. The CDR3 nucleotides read TGTGCCAGCTCACCCGGGCCCGGACGGCAAGGGGGCAATGAGCAGTTCTTC. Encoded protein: CASSPGPGRQGGNEQFF.

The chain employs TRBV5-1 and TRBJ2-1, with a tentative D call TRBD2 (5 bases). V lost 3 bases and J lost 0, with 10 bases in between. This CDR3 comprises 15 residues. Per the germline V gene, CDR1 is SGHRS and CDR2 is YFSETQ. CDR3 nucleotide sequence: TGCGCCAGCAGCTCGGGATCGGTCTCCTACAATGAGCAGTTCTTC. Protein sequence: CASSSGSVSYNEQFF.

CDR3 in amino acids: CASSSPNRVNEQFF. CDR3 nucleotides: TGTGCCAGCAGTTCCCCGAACAGGGTCAATGAGCAGTTCTTC. J is TRBJ2-1 and V is TRBV6-5, with D tentatively TRBD1 (6 bases). CDR1 is MNHEY, CDR2 SVGAGI, per germline. The V gene lost 4 bases and the J gene lost 6 bases, with 13 bases spanning the gap. The CDR3 has 14 amino acids.

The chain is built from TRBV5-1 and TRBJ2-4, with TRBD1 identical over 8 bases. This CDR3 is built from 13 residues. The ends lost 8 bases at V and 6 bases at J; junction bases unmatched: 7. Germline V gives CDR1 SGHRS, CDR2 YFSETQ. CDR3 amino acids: CASYAGTGNIQYF. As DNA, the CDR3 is TGCGCCAGTTACGCGGGGACAGGAAACATTCAGTACTTC.

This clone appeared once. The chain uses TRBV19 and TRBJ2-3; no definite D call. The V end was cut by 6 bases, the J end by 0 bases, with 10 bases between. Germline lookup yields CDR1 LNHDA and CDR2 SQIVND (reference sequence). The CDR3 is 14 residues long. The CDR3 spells CASRSSGSTDTQYF. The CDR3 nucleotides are TGTGCCAGTAGATCGAGTGGTAGCACAGATACGCAGTATTTT.

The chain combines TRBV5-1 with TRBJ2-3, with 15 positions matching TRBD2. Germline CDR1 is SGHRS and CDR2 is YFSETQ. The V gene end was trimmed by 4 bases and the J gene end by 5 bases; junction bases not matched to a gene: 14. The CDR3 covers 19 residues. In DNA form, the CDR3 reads TGCGCCAGCAGCGTGGGACTAGCGGGAGGAAGGGGTCAGAGAGATACGCAGTATTTT. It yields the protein CASSVGLAGGRGQRDTQYF. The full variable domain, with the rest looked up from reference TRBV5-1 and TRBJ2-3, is KAGVTQTPRYLIKTRGQQVTLSCSPISGHRSVSWYQQTPGQGLQFLFEYFSETQRNKGNFPGRFSGRQFSNSRSEMNVSTLELGDSALYLCASSVGLAGGRGQRDTQYFGPGTRLTVL.

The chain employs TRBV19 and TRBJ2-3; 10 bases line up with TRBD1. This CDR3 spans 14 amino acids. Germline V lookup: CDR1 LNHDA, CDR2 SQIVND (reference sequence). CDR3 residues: CAVRDRGLTDTQYF. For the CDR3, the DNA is TGTGCGGTCCGGGACAGGGGTCTCACAGATACGCAGTATTTT.

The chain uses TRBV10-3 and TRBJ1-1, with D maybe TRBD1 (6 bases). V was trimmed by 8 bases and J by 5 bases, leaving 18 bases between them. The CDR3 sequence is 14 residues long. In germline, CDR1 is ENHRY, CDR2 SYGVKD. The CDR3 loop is CAIGVQGVRTEAFF. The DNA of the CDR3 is TGTGCCATCGGGGTACAGGGTGTAAGGACTGAAGCTTTCTTT.

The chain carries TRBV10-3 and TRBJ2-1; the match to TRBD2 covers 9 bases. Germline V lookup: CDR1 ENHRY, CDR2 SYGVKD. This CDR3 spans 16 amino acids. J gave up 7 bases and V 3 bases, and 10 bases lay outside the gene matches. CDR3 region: CAISDGAGGSWNEQFF. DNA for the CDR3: TGTGCCATCAGTGATGGGGCGGGAGGGAGCTGGAATGAGCAGTTCTTC.

The DNA of the CDR3 is TGTGCCAGTAGCGATTCGAGAGGGAATCAGCCCCAGCATTTT. Translated, it gives CASSDSRGNQPQHF. The chain uses TRBV19 and TRBJ1-5; no reliable D call. The V gene lost 6 bases and the J gene lost 4 bases, with 13 bases spanning the gap. The germline V gene encodes CDR1 LNHDA and CDR2 SQIVND (reference sequence). The CDR3 covers 14 residues.

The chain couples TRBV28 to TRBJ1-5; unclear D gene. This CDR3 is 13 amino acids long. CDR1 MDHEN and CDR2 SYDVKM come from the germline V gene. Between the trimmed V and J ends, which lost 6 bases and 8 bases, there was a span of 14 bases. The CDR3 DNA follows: TGTGCCAGCAGAATCTTAACGGGTAAGCCCCAGCATTTT. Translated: CASRILTGKPQHF.

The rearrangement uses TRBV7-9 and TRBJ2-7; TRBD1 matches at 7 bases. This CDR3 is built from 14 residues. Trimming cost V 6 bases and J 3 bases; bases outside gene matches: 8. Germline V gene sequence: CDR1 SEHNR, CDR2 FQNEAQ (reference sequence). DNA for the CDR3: TGTGCCAGCAGAGCCGGGACAGCAAACTACGAGCAGTACTTC. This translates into CASRAGTANYEQYF.

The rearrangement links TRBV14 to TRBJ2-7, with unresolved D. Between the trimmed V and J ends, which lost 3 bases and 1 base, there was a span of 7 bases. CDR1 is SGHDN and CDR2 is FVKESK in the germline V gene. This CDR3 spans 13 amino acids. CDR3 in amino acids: CASSHGLSYEQYF. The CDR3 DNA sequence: TGTGCCAGCAGCCATGGGCTTTCCTACGAGCAGTACTTC.

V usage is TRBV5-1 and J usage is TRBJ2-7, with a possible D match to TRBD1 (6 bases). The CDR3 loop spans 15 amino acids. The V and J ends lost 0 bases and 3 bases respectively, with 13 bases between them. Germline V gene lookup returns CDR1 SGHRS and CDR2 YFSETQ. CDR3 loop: CASSLVSGANYEQYF. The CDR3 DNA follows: TGCGCCAGCAGCTTGGTTTCAGGGGCCAACTACGAGCAGTACTTC.

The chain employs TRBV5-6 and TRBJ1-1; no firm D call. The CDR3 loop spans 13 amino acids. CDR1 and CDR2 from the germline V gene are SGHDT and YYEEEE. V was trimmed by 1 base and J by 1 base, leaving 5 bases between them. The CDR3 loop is CASSLTWNTEAFF. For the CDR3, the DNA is TGTGCCAGCAGCTTGACTTGGAACACTGAAGCTTTCTTT.

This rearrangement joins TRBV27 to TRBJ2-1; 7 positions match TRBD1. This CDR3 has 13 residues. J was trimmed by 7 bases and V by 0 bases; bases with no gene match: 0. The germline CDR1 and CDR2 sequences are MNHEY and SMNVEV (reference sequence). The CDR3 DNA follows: TGTGCCAGCAGTTTATCGGACAGGAATGAGCAGTTCTTC. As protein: CASSLSDRNEQFF.

The CDR3 region is CASSLGADRGTDTQYF. The CDR3 coding sequence is TGTGCCAGCAGCTTGGGGGCCGACAGAGGCACAGATACGCAGTATTTT. This sequence joins TRBV5-4 and TRBJ2-3; D possibly corresponds to TRBD1 (5 bases). Germline loops: CDR1 SGHNT, CDR2 YYREEE (reference sequence). The CDR3 is made up of 16 amino acids. The V end lost 0 bases, the J end lost 1 base, and 12 bases lay between the germline ends.